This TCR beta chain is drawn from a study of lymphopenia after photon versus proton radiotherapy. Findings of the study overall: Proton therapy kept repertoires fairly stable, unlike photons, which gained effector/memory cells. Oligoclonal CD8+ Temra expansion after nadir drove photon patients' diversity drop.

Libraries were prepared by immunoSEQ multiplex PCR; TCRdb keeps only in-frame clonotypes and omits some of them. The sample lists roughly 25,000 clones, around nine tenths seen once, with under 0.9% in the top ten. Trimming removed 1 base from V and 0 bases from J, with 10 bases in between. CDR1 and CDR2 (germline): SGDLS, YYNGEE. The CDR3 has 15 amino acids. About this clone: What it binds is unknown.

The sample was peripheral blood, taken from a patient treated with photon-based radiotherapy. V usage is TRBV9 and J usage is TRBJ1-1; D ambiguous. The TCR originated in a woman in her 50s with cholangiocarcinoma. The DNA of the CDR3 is TGTGCCAGCAGCGTACCCCCAGATATGAACACTGAAGCTTTCTTT. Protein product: CASSVPPDMNTEAFF.